This T cell receptor beta chain was sequenced for a study of post-analysis software for immune sequencing data. Sequencing libraries made from TCR beta cDNA carried unique molecular identifiers. Each sample of roughly 0.9 to 10 million input T cells yielded roughly 500,000 cDNA molecules, so each molecule approximated one T cell. MiXCR, applied by TCRdb to the PCR reads, yields one record per CDR3 protein. The sample has under 650,000 distinct CDR3 sequences, 44% seen once. Notes on the study in general: Samples from a shared batch, those prepared together, strongly co-clustered by F measure. TRBV segments more frequent in patients than in controls numbered about five and included TRBV5-6, TRBV5-1 and TRBV20-1. Significantly lower normalized Chao1 diversity was seen in multiple sclerosis patients than in controls.

V dropped 6 bases and J dropped 1; count of bases not matched to a gene: 7. This CDR3 is 14 amino acids long. Germline CDR1 and CDR2: SQVTM and ANQGSEA. Points on this clonotype: The antigen remains undetermined.

Sample: blood. The receptor was isolated from a girl aged 10 to 17 with multiple sclerosis. V usage is TRBV29-1 and J usage is TRBJ2-3; 7 bases align to TRBD1. The CDR3 bases are TGCAGCGTCGCGACCGGGACAGGCACAGATACGCAGTATTTT. Translation: CSVATGTGTDTQYF.